Shown below are 14 T cell receptor beta chains from a single sample sequenced in a study of neoadjuvant anti-PD-1 for oral cavity cancer. Only in-frame clones appear in the TCRdb table, and some are missing; sequencing was by immunoSEQ multiplex PCR. The data contain tens of thousands of clones, around 80% of them singletons. Sequencing used PBMCs, obtained before nivolumab (anti-PD-1) treatment. Receptors originate from a person between 40 and 80 years old with oral cavity squamous cell carcinoma.

V usage is TRBV28 and J usage is TRBJ1-6; a possible D gene is TRBD1 (6 bases). With 6 bases removed from V and 5 bases from J, the gap between germline ends came to 14 bases. In germline, CDR1 is MDHEN, CDR2 SYDVKM. The CDR3 totals 15 residues. CDR3 in DNA: TGTGCCAGCAGCCGCCCGGACAGAAATAATTCACCCCTCCACTTT. Translation: CASSRPDRNNSPLHF.

The chain employs TRBV7-9 and TRBJ2-7; TRBD1 might be the D (6 bases). V shed 5 bases and J shed 4 bases, with 15 bases lying between them. The CDR3 totals 14 residues. The germline gives CDR1 SEHNR, CDR2 FQNEAQ (reference sequence). The CDR3 DNA follows: TGTGCCAGCAGCCCCCGGGACAAGACATACGAGCAGTACTTC. It is translated as CASSPRDKTYEQYF. The whole variable domain, remainder taken from reference TRBV7-9 and TRBJ2-7, is DTGVSQNPRHKITKRGQNVTFRCDPISEHNRLYWYRQTLGQGPEFLTYFQNEAQLEKSRLLSDRFSAERPKGSFSTLEIQRTEQGDSAMYLCASSPRDKTYEQYFGPGTRLTVT.

V usage is TRBV6-1 and J usage is TRBJ1-1, with D uncertain. The CDR3 runs to 14 residues. Trimming removed 4 bases from V and 3 bases from J, with 12 bases in between. The germline V gene encodes CDR1 MNHNS and CDR2 SASEGT. CDR3 amino acids: CASSVVGSHTEAFF. CDR3 bases: TGTGCCAGCAGTGTGGTGGGGTCCCACACTGAAGCTTTCTTT.

This clone was counted a few times. This sequence joins TRBV7-3 and TRBJ2-1; D may be TRBD2 (5 bases). CDR3 length equals 15 residues. Deletions cut 2 bases from V and 5 bases from J, with 13 bases between. Germline V CDR1 and CDR2: SGHTA, FQGTGA. DNA of the CDR3: TGTGCCAGCAGCTTAGGTGGGCGGGCTGACAATGAGCAGTTCTTC. It is translated as CASSLGGRADNEQFF.

The V call is TRBV27, the J call TRBJ2-2; tentatively, D is TRBD1 (6 bases). CDR3 length equals 14 residues. Looked up from germline, CDR1 is MNHEY and CDR2 is SMNVEV (reference sequence). Trimming left V 8 bases short and J 7 bases short, with 17 bases between. Here the CDR3 DNA reads TGTGCCAGCGGTATGAACCAGGGGCACGGGGAGCTGTTTTTT. The encoded protein is CASGMNQGHGELFF.

Here the CDR3 reads CASSAPGGVLSYEQYF. The CDR3 bases are TGCGCCAGCAGCGCCCCCGGTGGGGTGCTCTCCTACGAGCAGTACTTC. The chain carries TRBV5-1 and TRBJ2-7; no clear D. Trimming left V 4 bases short and J 0 bases short, with 17 bases between. The CDR3 loop spans 16 amino acids. Germline assignment: CDR1 SGHRS and CDR2 YFSETQ.

V is TRBV6-4 and J is TRBJ1-5; D is possibly TRBD1 (5 bases). Between the trimmed V and J ends, which lost 0 bases and 0 bases, there was a span of 24 bases. Germline V gene lookup returns CDR1 MRHNA and CDR2 SNTAGT. CDR3 length: 21 residues. The CDR3 region has the DNA TGTGCCAGCAGTGACTCCGTCTGGAGGGGCACCGGGTTTTATAGCAATCAGCCCCAGCATTTT. Its translation is CASSDSVWRGTGFYSNQPQHF.

The chain employs TRBV29-1 and TRBJ2-7, with TRBD2 matching over 11 bases. Per the germline V gene, CDR1 is SQVTM and CDR2 is ANQGSEA. The CDR3 is made up of 15 amino acids. V lost 7 bases, J lost 4 bases, and 12 bases stayed unmatched. The CDR3 DNA reads TGCAGCGCCGATAACAGGGCTAGCGGGAGGTACGAGCAGTACTTC. As protein: CSADNRASGRYEQYF.

The chain joins TRBV6-1 to TRBJ2-1, with a possible D match to TRBD2 (5 bases). CDR1 is MNHNS and CDR2 is SASEGT in the germline V gene. CDR3 length: 16 residues. V dropped 2 bases and J dropped 4 bases, with 15 bases sitting between them. The CDR3 sequence: CASSEIRVRGYNEQFF. The CDR3 DNA reads as TGTGCCAGCAGTGAAATAAGGGTCCGGGGTTACAATGAGCAGTTCTTC.

This clone occurred a few times. V is TRBV28 and J is TRBJ1-5, with a weak D call TRBD1 (6 bases). Germline assignment: CDR1 MDHEN and CDR2 SYDVKM. Trimming stripped 2 bases from V and 0 bases from J, with 11 bases between. The CDR3 is 16 residues long. This CDR3 is CASSLVRTASNQPQHF. DNA for the CDR3: TGTGCCAGCAGTTTAGTTAGGACAGCTAGCAATCAGCCCCAGCATTTT.

The rearrangement joins TRBV6-5 to TRBJ1-5; D is unclear. The CDR3 length is 13 residues. The V gene lost 0 bases and the J gene lost 10 bases, with 10 bases spanning the gap. Germline CDR1 and CDR2: MNHEY and SVGAGI. CDR3 residues: CASSYSDGLPQHF. CDR3 DNA: TGTGCCAGCAGTTACTCGGACGGCTTACCCCAGCATTTT.

This chain links TRBV2 with TRBJ1-5; perhaps TRBD1 as D (6 bases). Trimming shortened V by 7 bases and J by 9 bases, and 19 bases separated the two germline ends. From germline, CDR1 is SNHLY and CDR2 FYNNEI. This CDR3 contains 14 residues. The CDR3 sequence: CASNRGGKGLPQHF. DNA for the CDR3: TGTGCCAGCAACCGAGGGGGTAAGGGCCTGCCCCAGCATTTT.

Only a few counts were recorded for this clone. The same CDR3 can be traced to other DNA sequences in this sample. V and J are TRBV28 and TRBJ1-2; D ambiguous. This CDR3 spans 13 amino acids. Trimming cost V 5 bases and J 3 bases, with 10 bases left between them. Germline assignment: CDR1 MDHEN and CDR2 SYDVKM. For the CDR3, the DNA is TGTGCCAGCAGTCCCGGGCACCACTATGGCTACACCTTC. Its translation: CASSPGHHYGYTF.

This clone was detected only a few times. This chain joins TRBV2 and TRBJ2-7; D could derive from TRBD1 or TRBD2 (5 bases each). From germline, CDR1 is SNHLY and CDR2 FYNNEI. The CDR3 length is 14 residues. V was shortened by 6 bases and J by 5 bases, with 17 bases between the two germline ends. The CDR3: CASSPTVGSHEQYF. CDR3 in DNA: TGTGCCAGCAGCCCGACAGTGGGGAGCCACGAGCAGTACTTC.